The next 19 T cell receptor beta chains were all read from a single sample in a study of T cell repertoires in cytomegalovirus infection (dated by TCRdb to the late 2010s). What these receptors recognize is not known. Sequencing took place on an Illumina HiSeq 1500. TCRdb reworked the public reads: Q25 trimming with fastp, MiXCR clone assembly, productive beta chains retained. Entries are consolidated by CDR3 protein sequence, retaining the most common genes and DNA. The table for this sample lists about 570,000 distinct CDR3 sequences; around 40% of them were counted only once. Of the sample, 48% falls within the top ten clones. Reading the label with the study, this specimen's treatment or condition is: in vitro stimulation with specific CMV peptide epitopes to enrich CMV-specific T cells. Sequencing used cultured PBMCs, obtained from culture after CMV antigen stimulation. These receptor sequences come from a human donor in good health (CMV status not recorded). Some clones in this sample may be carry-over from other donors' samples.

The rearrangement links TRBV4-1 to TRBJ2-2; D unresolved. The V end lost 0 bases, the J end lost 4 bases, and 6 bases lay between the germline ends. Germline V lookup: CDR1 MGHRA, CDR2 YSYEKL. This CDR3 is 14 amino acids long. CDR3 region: CASSQDSLTGELFF. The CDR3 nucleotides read TGCGCCAGCAGCCAAGATTCACTCACCGGGGAGCTGTTTTTT.

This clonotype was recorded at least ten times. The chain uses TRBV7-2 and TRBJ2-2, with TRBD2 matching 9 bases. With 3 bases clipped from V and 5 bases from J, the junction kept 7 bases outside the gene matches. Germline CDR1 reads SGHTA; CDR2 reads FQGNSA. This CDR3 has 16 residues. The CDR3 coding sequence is TGTGCCAGCAGCTTGTCAGTTAGCGGGGGTACCGGGGAGCTGTTTTTT. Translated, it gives CASSLSVSGGTGELFF.

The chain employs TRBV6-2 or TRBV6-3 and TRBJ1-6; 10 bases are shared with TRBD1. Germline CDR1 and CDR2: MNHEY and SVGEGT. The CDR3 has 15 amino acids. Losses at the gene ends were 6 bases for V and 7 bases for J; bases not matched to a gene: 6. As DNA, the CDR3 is TGTGCCAGCAGGAATGACAGGGGGCGAAATTCACCCCTCCACTTT. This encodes CASRNDRGRNSPLHF.

The CDR3 bases are TGCGCCAGCAGCCCGACGGGCAATAGCAATCAGCCCCAGCATTTT. This translates into CASSPTGNSNQPQHF. This chain links TRBV5-1 with TRBJ1-5; D gene ambiguous. Trimming removed 4 bases from V and 0 bases from J, with 11 bases in between. CDR3 length equals 15 residues. Per the germline V gene, CDR1 is SGHRS and CDR2 is YFSETQ.

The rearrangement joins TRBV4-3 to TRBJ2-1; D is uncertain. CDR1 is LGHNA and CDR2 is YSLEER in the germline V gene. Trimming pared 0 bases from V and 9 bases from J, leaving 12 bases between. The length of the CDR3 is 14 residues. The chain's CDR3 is CASSQDVQKFEQFF. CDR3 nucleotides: TGCGCCAGCAGCCAAGACGTCCAGAAGTTTGAGCAGTTCTTC.

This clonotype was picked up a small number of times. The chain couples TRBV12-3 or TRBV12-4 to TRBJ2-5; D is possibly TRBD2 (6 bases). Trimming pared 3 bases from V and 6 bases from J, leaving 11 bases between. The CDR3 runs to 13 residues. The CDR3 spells CASSFFGSQTQYF. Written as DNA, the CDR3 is TGTGCCAGCAGTTTTTTCGGGAGCCAGACCCAGTACTTC.

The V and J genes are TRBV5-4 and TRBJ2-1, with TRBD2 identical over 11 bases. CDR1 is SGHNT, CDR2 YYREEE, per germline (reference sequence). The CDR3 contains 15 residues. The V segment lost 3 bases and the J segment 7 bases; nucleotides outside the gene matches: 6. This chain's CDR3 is CASSSTSGSQNEQFF. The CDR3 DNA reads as TGTGCCAGCAGCTCCACTAGCGGGAGTCAGAATGAGCAGTTCTTC.

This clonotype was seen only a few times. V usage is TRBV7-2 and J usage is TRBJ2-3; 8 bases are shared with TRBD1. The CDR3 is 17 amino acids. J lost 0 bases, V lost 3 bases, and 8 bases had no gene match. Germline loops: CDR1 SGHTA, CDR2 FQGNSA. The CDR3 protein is CASSFSGTGVSTDTQYF. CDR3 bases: TGTGCCAGCAGCTTCTCCGGGACAGGAGTTAGCACAGATACGCAGTATTTT.

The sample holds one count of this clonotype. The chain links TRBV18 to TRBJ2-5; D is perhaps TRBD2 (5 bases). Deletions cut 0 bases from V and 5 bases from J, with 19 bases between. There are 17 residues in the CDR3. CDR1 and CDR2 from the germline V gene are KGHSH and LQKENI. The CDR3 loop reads CASSPPSIPAGLETQYF. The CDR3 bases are TGTGCCAGCTCACCACCGTCAATCCCGGCGGGCCTTGAGACCCAGTACTTC.

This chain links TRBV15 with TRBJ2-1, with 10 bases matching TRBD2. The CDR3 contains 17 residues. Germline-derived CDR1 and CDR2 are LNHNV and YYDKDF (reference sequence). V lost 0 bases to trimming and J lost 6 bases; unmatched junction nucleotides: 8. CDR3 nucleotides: TGTGCCACCAGCAGAGATCTCTCAGCGGGGGGGTCCAATGAGCAGTTCTTC. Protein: CATSRDLSAGGSNEQFF.

The DNA of the CDR3 is TGTGCCAGCAGTTTGCCCAAGGGTCCCCTCCACTTT. Translation gives CASSLPKGPLHF. The rearrangement joins TRBV27 to TRBJ1-6; D not certain. The CDR3 runs 12 residues. V lost 3 bases to trimming and J lost 13 bases, with 10 bases between them. Germline V gene lookup returns CDR1 MNHEY and CDR2 SMNVEV (reference sequence).

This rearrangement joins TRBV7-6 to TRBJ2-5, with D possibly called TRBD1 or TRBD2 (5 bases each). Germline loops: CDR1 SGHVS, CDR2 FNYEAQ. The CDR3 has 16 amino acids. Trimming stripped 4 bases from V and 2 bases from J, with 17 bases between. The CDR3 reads CASSSLGEGAQETQYF. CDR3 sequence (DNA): TGTGCCAGCAGCTCTTTGGGGGAAGGGGCACAAGAGACCCAGTACTTC.

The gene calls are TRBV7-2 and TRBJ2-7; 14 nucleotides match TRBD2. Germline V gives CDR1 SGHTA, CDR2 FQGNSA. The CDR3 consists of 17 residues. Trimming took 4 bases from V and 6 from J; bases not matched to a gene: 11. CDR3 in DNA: TGTGCCAGCAGCTGGAGGACTAGCGGGGGGAGGGACGGCGAGCAGTACTTC. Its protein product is CASSWRTSGGRDGEQYF.

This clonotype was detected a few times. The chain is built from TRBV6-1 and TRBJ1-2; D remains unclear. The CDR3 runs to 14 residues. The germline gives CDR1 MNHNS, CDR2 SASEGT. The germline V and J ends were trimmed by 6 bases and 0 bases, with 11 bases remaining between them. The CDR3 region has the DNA TGTGCCAGCAGACGCGGAGGGACTAACTATGGCTACACCTTC. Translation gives CASRRGGTNYGYTF.

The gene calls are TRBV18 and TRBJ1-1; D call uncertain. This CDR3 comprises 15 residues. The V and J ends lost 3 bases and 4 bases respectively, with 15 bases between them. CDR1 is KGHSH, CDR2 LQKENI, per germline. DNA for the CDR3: TGTGCCAGCTCACCCTTAGGAGGAGTGGGCACTGAAGCTTTCTTT. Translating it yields CASSPLGGVGTEAFF.

CDR3 sequence (DNA): TGTGCCAGCAGTACACTCGACAGGGCCGGGGCCAACGTCCTGACTTTC. This sequence encodes CASSTLDRAGANVLTF. The V and J genes are TRBV12-3 or TRBV12-4 and TRBJ2-6; 7 positions match TRBD1. The J segment lost 4 bases and the V segment lost 5 bases, leaving 8 bases of the junction unmatched. The CDR3 sequence is 16 residues long.

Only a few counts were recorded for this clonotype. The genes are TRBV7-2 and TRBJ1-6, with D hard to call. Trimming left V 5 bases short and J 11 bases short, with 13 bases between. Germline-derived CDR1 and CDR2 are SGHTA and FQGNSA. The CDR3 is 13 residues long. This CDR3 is CASSLRSLPPLHF. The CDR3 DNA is TGTGCCAGCAGCCTACGGAGTTTACCACCCCTCCACTTT.

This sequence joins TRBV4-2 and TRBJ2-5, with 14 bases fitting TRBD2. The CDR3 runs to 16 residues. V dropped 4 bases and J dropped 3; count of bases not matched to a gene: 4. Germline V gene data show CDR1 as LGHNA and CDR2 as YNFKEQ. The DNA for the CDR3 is TGTGCCAGCAGCCCTATGACTAGCGGGAGGGAAGAGACCCAGTACTTC. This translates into CASSPMTSGREETQYF.

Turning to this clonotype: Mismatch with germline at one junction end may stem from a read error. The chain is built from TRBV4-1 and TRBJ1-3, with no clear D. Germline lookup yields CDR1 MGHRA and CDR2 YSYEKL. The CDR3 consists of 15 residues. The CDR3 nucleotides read TGTGCCAGCAGCCAAGAGGCCCTCTCTGGAAACACCATATATTTT. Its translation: CASSQEALSGNTIYF.